The entry below describes one T cell receptor beta chain. Its cognate antigen is unknown. The data belong to a study of shared clonotypes between healthy human individuals. Study-wide findings and caveats: Sampling covered blood only; tissue repertoires likely differ. The genetic and exposure-history diversity represented was limited by few donors.

Sequenced by immunoSEQ multiplex PCR; TCRdb stores in-frame clones only, minus some. Of about 980,000 clones in the sample, approximately 76% were seen once. Specimen: memory CD4+ T cells sorted from blood. Subset of the sample: CD45RA-negative fraction. The clonotype comes from a man in his late teens or twenties in good health.

CDR3: CASSKTGTANGGTQYF. CDR3 nucleotide sequence: TGTGCCAGCAGCAAGACCGGGACCGCTAATGGGGGGACCCAGTACTTC. This rearrangement joins TRBV7-9 to TRBJ2-5; the D gene could be TRBD1 or TRBD2 (5 bases each). Trimming cost V 5 bases and J 7 bases, with 23 bases left between them. CDR3 length equals 16 residues. Per the germline V gene, CDR1 is SEHNR and CDR2 is FQNEAQ (reference sequence).